What follows is one T cell receptor (beta chain) and its context. This clone has a single count. Its antigen target is currently unknown. Base quality data are lacking; no much larger clone is found one base away. None of the patients whose archived tumor blocks were used had received neoadjuvant therapy prior to resection. The preserved-tissue arm of the study used approximately 31 surgical resection samples from 25 or so previously untreated pancreatic ductal adenocarcinoma patients. DNA for the resection arm was extracted from ten 5-micron curls of FFPE tumor cut next to the multiplex immunohistochemistry slide. These data originate in a study of CXCR4 blockade with PD-1 therapy in pancreatic cancer (dated by TCRdb to between 2018 and 2021). About the investigation overall: Multiplex immunohistochemistry and TCRbeta immunosequencing of resected pancreatic ductal adenocarcinoma were combined in the study with ex vivo slice culture in which PD-1 and CXCR4 blockade were tested. To look at intratumoral heterogeneity, the researchers TCR-sequenced two geographically distinct regions from each of 6 tumors. The study at large found these results: Because only TCRbeta chains were sequenced, true antigen-specificity overlap of convergent dominant clones was left unconfirmed pending paired alpha-beta single-cell sequencing. Tumors showed clonal expansion, with mean productive clonality approximately 0.14 versus 0.053 in healthy blood, but clonality did not correlate with survival. The frequency of each amino acid clone correlated strongly with the number of distinct nucleotide rearrangements encoding that clone, suggesting convergent selection driven by common tumor antigens.

Using the immunoSEQ Assay at Adaptive Biotechnologies, the researchers immunosequenced TCRbeta CDR3 regions from the extracted DNA. In the paper's pipeline: To measure the absolute abundance of each unique TCRbeta CDR3, the sequences were collapsed and filtered. Clonality was calculated as 1 minus Pielou's evenness, using only productive in-frame rearrangements. Regional overlap tracked the top 100 nucleotide rearrangements across paired samples, with Morisita index comparing paired versus unrelated samples. The immunoSEQ Rearrangement Details tool was used to assess convergence of nucleotide rearrangements onto identical amino acid sequences. Entries here come from immuneACCESS through TCRdb and include only in-frame sequences with V and J called. Some clones fail to appear in such tables; in the studies checked, an unresolved V gene covers under half of the shortfall, and the cause of the remainder is unknown. V and J calls and clone size are as listed in that table; D and trimming were resolved from the DNA. The sample table contains approximately 2,500 clones; only one count was recorded for 40% of them. The ten top clones hold about 20% of the sample.

The sequenced sample was tumor tissue. The origin of this receptor is a human donor with pancreatic ductal adenocarcinoma.

The CDR3 has the sequence CASRRRQGVSEAFF. DNA sequence: TGTGCCAGCAGAAGGAGGCAGGGGGTCTCTGAAGCTTTCTTT. The chain employs TRBV6-8 and TRBJ1-1; 7 nucleotides in the junction match TRBD1. V lost 6 bases and J lost 6 bases, and the count of bases not matched to a germline gene is 10. CDR1 is given as MNHGY and CDR2 as SAAAGT, both from the germline V gene. The CDR3 spans 14 residues, from the cysteine through the phenylalanine. The retained sequence is limited to the CDR3, 42 bases, with the frame set at the first base.